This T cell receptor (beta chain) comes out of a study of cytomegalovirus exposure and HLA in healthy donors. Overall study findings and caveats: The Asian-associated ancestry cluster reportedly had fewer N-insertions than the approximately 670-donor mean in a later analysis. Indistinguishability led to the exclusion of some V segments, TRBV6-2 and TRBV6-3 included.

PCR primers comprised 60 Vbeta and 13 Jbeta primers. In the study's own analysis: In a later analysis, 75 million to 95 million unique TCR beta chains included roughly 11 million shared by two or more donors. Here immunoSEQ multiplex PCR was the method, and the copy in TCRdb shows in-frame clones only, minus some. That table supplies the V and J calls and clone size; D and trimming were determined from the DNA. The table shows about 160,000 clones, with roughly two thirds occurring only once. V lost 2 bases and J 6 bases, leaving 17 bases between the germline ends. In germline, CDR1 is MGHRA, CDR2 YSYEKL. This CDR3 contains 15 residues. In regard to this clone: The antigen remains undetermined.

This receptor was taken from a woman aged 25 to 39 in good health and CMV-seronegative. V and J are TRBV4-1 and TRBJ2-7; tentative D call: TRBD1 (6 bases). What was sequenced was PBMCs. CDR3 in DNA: TGCGCCAGCAGCCAAACCGGGACACGGAGTGGCGAGCAGTACTTC. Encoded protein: CASSQTGTRSGEQYF.